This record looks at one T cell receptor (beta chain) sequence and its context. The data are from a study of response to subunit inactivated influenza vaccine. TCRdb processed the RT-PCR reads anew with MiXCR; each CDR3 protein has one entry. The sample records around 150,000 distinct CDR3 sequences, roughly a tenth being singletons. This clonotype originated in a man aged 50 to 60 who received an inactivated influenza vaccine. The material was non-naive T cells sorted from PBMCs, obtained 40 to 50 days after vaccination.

CDR3 protein: CASRRQSWAGVRSNEQFF. CDR3 in DNA: TGTGCCAGCAGGCGACAGAGTTGGGCGGGAGTGAGGTCCAATGAGCAGTTCTTC. The chain couples TRBV6-2 or TRBV6-3 to TRBJ2-1; 7 positions agree with TRBD2. This CDR3 has 18 residues. Germline V gene lookup returns CDR1 MNHEY and CDR2 SVGEGT. V was pared by 6 bases and J by 6 bases, with 20 bases of the junction left unmatched.